A single sample gave rise to the 21 T cell receptor beta chains below, sequenced in a study of T-cell memory formation after mild COVID-19. TCRdb independently ran MiXCR on the 5' RACE reads; one entry per CDR3 protein. Of roughly 110,000 distinct CDR3 sequences in the sample, around 12% were seen once. The sample taken for sequencing was PBMCs or a T cell subset sorted from them (not recorded which). Receptors originate from an adult woman who had mild COVID-19 (a few samples of this study predate the infection). Cell type and time point are not known.

This clonotype showed up many times. This chain links TRBV6-4 with TRBJ2-3; 11 bases are a match to TRBD2. The CDR3 loop spans 17 amino acids. J was trimmed by 1 base and V by 0 bases; bases with no gene match: 3. Per the germline V gene, CDR1 is MRHNA and CDR2 is SNTAGT. CDR3 sequence reads: CASSDSATSGGTDTQYF. The CDR3 bases are TGTGCCAGCAGTGACTCCGCGACTAGCGGGGGCACAGATACGCAGTATTTT.

This chain connects TRBV20-1 to TRBJ2-1; D remains unclear. The germline gives CDR1 DFQATT, CDR2 SNEGSKA (reference sequence). CDR3 size: 12 residues. V was clipped by 2 bases and J by 5 bases, with 7 bases between them. CDR3 sequence reads: CSARPFHNEQFF. For the CDR3, the DNA is TGCAGTGCTAGACCCTTTCACAATGAGCAGTTCTTC.

This clonotype occurred many times. The chain carries TRBV5-1 and TRBJ2-5, with D perhaps TRBD1 or TRBD2 (5 bases each). The V and J ends lost 3 bases and 1 base respectively, with 16 bases between them. The CDR3 totals 16 residues. From germline, CDR1 is SGHRS and CDR2 YFSETQ. This chain's CDR3 is CASSWGLFGTQETQYF. Here the CDR3 DNA reads TGCGCCAGCAGCTGGGGCCTTTTCGGGACCCAAGAGACCCAGTACTTC.

This clonotype was seen many times. CDR3 protein: CASSQEQTGGQETQYF. Here the CDR3 DNA reads TGCGCCAGCAGCCAAGAACAGACAGGGGGTCAAGAGACCCAGTACTTC. The rearrangement uses TRBV4-1 and TRBJ2-5; TRBD1 agrees at 9 bases. Germline V gives CDR1 MGHRA, CDR2 YSYEKL. J lost 2 bases, V lost 0 bases, and 4 bases had no gene match. This CDR3 has 16 residues.

This clonotype has more than one count but fewer than ten. The chain uses TRBV29-1 and TRBJ1-1; D is unclear. V was shortened by 4 bases and J by 2 bases, with 11 bases between the two germline ends. CDR3 length: 13 amino acids. CDR1 is SQVTM and CDR2 is ANQGSEA in the germline V gene. CDR3 protein: CSVVGRGNTEAFF. In DNA form, the CDR3 reads TGCAGCGTTGTAGGCCGTGGAAACACTGAAGCTTTCTTT. The full variable domain, with the rest looked up from reference TRBV29-1 and TRBJ1-1, is SAVISQKPSRDICQRGTSLTIQCQVDSQVTMMFWYRQQPGQSLTLIATANQGSEATYESGFVIDKFPISRPNLTFSTLTVSNMSPEDSSIYLCSVVGRGNTEAFFGQGTRLTVV.

In this sample, this clonotype turned up many times. V gene TRBV4-2 combines with J gene TRBJ2-1; 8 nucleotides match TRBD2. CDR1 LGHNA and CDR2 YNFKEQ come from the germline V gene. V trimming: 0 bases; J trimming: 9 bases; junction bases outside the gene matches: 10. This CDR3 has 16 amino acids. CDR3 DNA sequence: TGTGCCAGCAGCCAAGATACGGACGGGGGGGCCAGTGAGCAGTTCTTC. It is translated as CASSQDTDGGASEQFF.

V usage is TRBV4-3 and J usage is TRBJ2-1; D not resolved. V was shortened by 0 bases and J by 0 bases, with 12 bases between the two germline ends. This CDR3 is 17 amino acids long. Germline assignment: CDR1 LGHNA and CDR2 YSLEER. DNA of the CDR3: TGCGCCAGCAGCCAAGATCTACCCTTAAGCTCCTACAATGAGCAGTTCTTC. Its protein product is CASSQDLPLSSYNEQFF.

The rearrangement joins TRBV7-9 to TRBJ1-5; 8 nucleotides align to TRBD1. Trimming at V came to 3 bases and at J to 3 bases, leaving 7 bases not matched to a gene. The length of the CDR3 is 16 residues. In germline, CDR1 is SEHNR, CDR2 FQNEAQ (reference sequence). The CDR3 loop is CASSLGSQGVNQPQHF. CDR3 bases: TGTGCCAGCAGCTTGGGCTCACAGGGGGTCAATCAGCCCCAGCATTTT. Variable domain in full (rest from reference TRBV7-9 and TRBJ1-5): DTGVSQNPRHKITKRGQNVTFRCDPISEHNRLYWYRQTLGQGPEFLTYFQNEAQLEKSRLLSDRFSAERPKGSFSTLEIQRTEQGDSAMYLCASSLGSQGVNQPQHFGDGTRLSIL.

The sample holds a few counts of this clonotype. The CDR3 sequence is CASSLAREGHSPLHF. The CDR3 coding sequence is TGTGCCAGCAGCTTAGCAAGAGAAGGCCATTCACCCCTCCACTTT. This chain links TRBV7-9 with TRBJ1-6; D remains ambiguous. Germline-derived CDR1 and CDR2 are SEHNR and FQNEAQ (reference sequence). This CDR3 region has 15 residues. V was clipped by 0 bases and J by 8 bases, with 11 bases between them.

The CDR3 region has the DNA TGTGCCAGCAGCACGGGAGGGACTAGCGGGAGGGTTAACAATGAGCAGTTCTTC. This translates into CASSTGGTSGRVNNEQFF. V usage is TRBV9 and J usage is TRBJ2-1; 16 nucleotides line up with TRBD2. From germline, CDR1 is SGDLS and CDR2 YYNGEE. The CDR3 has 18 amino acids. V gave up 4 bases and J gave up 5 bases; unmatched junction bases: 9.

The chain has TRBV6-5 and TRBJ2-3; 7 nucleotides line up with TRBD2. CDR1 and CDR2 (germline): MNHEY, SVGAGI. The CDR3 consists of 15 residues. V lost 8 bases, J lost 5 bases, and 13 bases stayed unmatched. The CDR3 spells CASGRGGSAGDTQYF. Here the CDR3 DNA reads TGTGCCAGCGGGCGGGGCGGGAGTGCAGGAGATACGCAGTATTTT.

This clonotype was seen at least ten times. The chain uses TRBV7-9 and TRBJ2-2; D may match TRBD1 or TRBD2 (5 bases each). This CDR3 comprises 12 residues. The V end was cut by 6 bases, the J end by 3 bases, with 5 bases between. Germline values: CDR1 SEHNR, CDR2 FQNEAQ (reference sequence). The CDR3 DNA reads as TGTGCCAGCAGGGGGGACACCGGGGAGCTGTTTTTT. This encodes CASRGDTGELFF. The full variable domain, its missing parts supplied by reference TRBV7-9 and TRBJ2-2, is DTGVSQNPRHKITKRGQNVTFRCDPISEHNRLYWYRQTLGQGPEFLTYFQNEAQLEKSRLLSDRFSAERPKGSFSTLEIQRTEQGDSAMYLCASRGDTGELFFGEGSRLTVL.

This clonotype was seen a handful of times. This chain connects TRBV7-6 to TRBJ2-3, with 9 bases matching TRBD2. Losses at the gene ends were 1 base for V and 6 bases for J; bases not matched to a gene: 8. The CDR3 has 16 residues. Germline V gene data show CDR1 as SGHVS and CDR2 as FNYEAQ. DNA of the CDR3: TGTGCCAGCAGCTTAGTTTGGCGGGGGGGCCTGGATACGCAGTATTTT. It is translated as CASSLVWRGGLDTQYF.

In this sample, this clonotype turned up a few times. The chain carries TRBV20-1 and TRBJ2-1; 9 bases agree with TRBD1. CDR1 is DFQATT, CDR2 SNEGSKA, per germline (reference sequence). This CDR3 contains 14 residues. V was pared by 6 bases and J by 6 bases, with 9 bases of the junction left unmatched. Written as DNA, the CDR3 is TGCAGTGCCCAGGGACAGGGAAGGGGCAATGAGCAGTTCTTC. Its protein product is CSAQGQGRGNEQFF.

This chain links TRBV5-1 with TRBJ2-3; TRBD2 is a possible D gene (6 bases). The germline V gene has CDR1 SGHRS and CDR2 YFSETQ. The CDR3 length is 16 residues. V gave up 4 bases and J gave up 1 base, with 16 bases separating them. CDR3 nucleotides: TGCGCCAGCAGCAAGTCGGTAGCGGCCCGCACAGATACGCAGTATTTT. Protein sequence: CASSKSVAARTDTQYF.

This clonotype was seen more than once but under ten times. The rearrangement joins TRBV20-1 to TRBJ1-2; D uncertain. Germline values: CDR1 DFQATT, CDR2 SNEGSKA (reference sequence). Trimming stripped 5 bases from V and 5 bases from J, with 18 bases between. The CDR3 runs 14 residues. The CDR3 bases are TGCAGTGCTCCCTCGACCGGGCGGGGTTATGGCTACACCTTC. Amino acids: CSAPSTGRGYGYTF.

This clonotype has more than one count but fewer than ten. The chain recombines TRBV29-1 with TRBJ2-1; a weak D match, TRBD1 (6 bases). V gave up 8 bases and J gave up 6 bases, with 8 bases separating them. Germline assignment: CDR1 SQVTM and CDR2 ANQGSEA. The CDR3 has 10 amino acids. CDR3 bases: TGCAGCACAGGGAGCAATGAGCAGTTCTTC. Protein sequence: CSTGSNEQFF.

This clonotype occurred a few times. The chain uses TRBV6-5 and TRBJ1-1; perhaps TRBD1 as D (5 bases). V was cut by 6 bases and J by 1 base, with 9 bases left in between. The CDR3 covers 13 residues. Germline V CDR1 and CDR2: MNHEY, SVGAGI. CDR3 in amino acids: CASRGLPNTEAFF. DNA of the CDR3: TGTGCCAGCAGGGGACTTCCGAACACTGAAGCTTTCTTT.

This sequence joins TRBV19 and TRBJ1-1; D is undetermined. Germline CDR1 LNHDA, CDR2 SQIVND (reference sequence). Trimming removed 6 bases at V and 2 bases at J, with 10 bases between. The CDR3 contains 13 residues. The CDR3 region has the DNA TGTGCCAGTAGGTTTGCAGGTAACACTGAAGCTTTCTTT. It codes for CASRFAGNTEAFF.

The chain carries TRBV20-1 and TRBJ2-7, with 10 positions matching TRBD2. This CDR3 has 14 residues. Germline CDR1 DFQATT, CDR2 SNEGSKA (reference sequence). After removal of 5 bases from V and 6 bases from J, the junction contained 10 bases not matched to a gene. CDR3 nucleotides: TGCAGTGCTGGAGCAGCGGGAGGGCCAGGCGAGCAGTACTTC. Protein sequence: CSAGAAGGPGEQYF.

V and J are TRBV20-1 and TRBJ1-1, with unresolved D. Trimming pared 0 bases from V and 7 bases from J, leaving 15 bases between. This CDR3 region has 14 residues. Per the germline V gene, CDR1 is DFQATT and CDR2 is SNEGSKA (reference sequence). The CDR3 region is CSARDGRQTNEAFF. CDR3 DNA: TGCAGTGCTAGAGATGGTAGGCAGACTAATGAAGCTTTCTTT.